These 8 T cell receptor beta chains were sequenced from one sample in a study of patients and donors after allogeneic stem cell transplantation. TCRdb re-called the RT-PCR reads through MiXCR, storing one row per CDR3 protein. The table shows approximately 410,000 distinct CDR3 sequences, with more than 15% occurring only once. Sequencing was carried out using blood, either unsorted or a sorted T cell fraction (not recorded which). These receptors all stem from a human donor who was either an allogeneic HSCT recipient or a stem cell or donor lymphocyte infusion donor (not recorded which). It is not recorded whose cells these are; they may come from a transplant donor.

This clonotype came up many times. The genes are TRBV18 and TRBJ2-1, with a weak D call TRBD2 (5 bases). This CDR3 has 13 amino acids. Germline loops: CDR1 KGHSH, CDR2 LQKENI. Trimming left V 2 bases short and J 9 bases short, with 11 bases between. As DNA, the CDR3 is TGTGCCAGCTCACCATACCGGGAACGTGAGCAGTTCTTC. Translation: CASSPYREREQFF.

V and J are TRBV9 and TRBJ1-1; no definite D call. In germline, CDR1 is SGDLS, CDR2 YYNGEE. With 0 bases removed from V and 0 bases from J, the gap between germline ends came to 15 bases. The CDR3 extends over 17 amino acids. The CDR3 sequence is CASSVDMVPNMNTEAFF. In nucleotides, the CDR3 is TGTGCCAGCAGCGTAGATATGGTCCCCAACATGAACACTGAAGCTTTCTTT.

This chain links TRBV6-5 with TRBJ2-2; the match to TRBD2 covers 9 bases. The CDR3 runs 16 residues. Germline V gene sequence: CDR1 MNHEY, CDR2 SVGAGI. Germline trimming cut 4 bases from V and 2 bases from J; bases unmatched to any gene: 5. CDR3 loop: CASSWAGGRNTGELFF. CDR3 bases: TGTGCCAGCAGTTGGGCGGGGGGGCGTAACACCGGGGAGCTGTTTTTT.

This chain links TRBV5-1 with TRBJ2-7; D could derive from TRBD1 or TRBD2 (5 bases each). The V gene's germline CDR1 is SGHRS and CDR2 YFSETQ. V was clipped by 4 bases and J by 0 bases, with 11 bases between them. This CDR3 contains 14 residues. The CDR3 sequence: CASSRDGPSYEQYF. The CDR3 coding sequence is TGCGCCAGCAGCCGGGACGGCCCCTCCTACGAGCAGTACTTC.

This CDR3 reads CASSLGTGDQYF. In DNA, the CDR3 is TGTGCCAGCAGCTTAGGTACCGGGGACCAGTACTTC. This chain uses TRBV7-9 with TRBJ2-5; tentative D call: TRBD2 (5 bases). The CDR3 consists of 12 residues. CDR1 and CDR2 from the germline V gene are SEHNR and FQNEAQ (reference sequence). The V end was cut by 1 base, the J end by 10 bases, with 10 bases between.

The sample holds many counts of this clonotype. The gene calls are TRBV12-3 or TRBV12-4 and TRBJ1-1, with D hard to call. The CDR3 runs 15 residues. V was trimmed by 6 bases and J by 5 bases, leaving 19 bases between them. DNA for the CDR3: TGTGCCAGCAGCCTAAACTCCGGTGGGATAACTGAAGCTTTCTTT. Amino acids: CASSLNSGGITEAFF.

V usage is TRBV24-1 and J usage is TRBJ2-1; 9 bases map to TRBD1. This CDR3 region has 16 residues. The J segment lost 4 bases and the V segment lost 4 bases, leaving 7 bases of the junction unmatched. Looked up from germline, CDR1 is KGHDR and CDR2 is SFDVKD. For the CDR3, the DNA is TGTGCCACCAGTGACGTCGGGACAGGGTTTTACAATGAGCAGTTCTTC. The encoded protein is CATSDVGTGFYNEQFF.

This chain connects TRBV4-1 to TRBJ2-7; 7 nucleotides match TRBD1. V gave up 2 bases and J gave up 0 bases; unmatched junction bases: 4. Germline-derived CDR1 and CDR2 are MGHRA and YSYEKL. The CDR3 loop spans 15 amino acids. The chain's CDR3 is CASSQIQGFSYEQYF. The CDR3 DNA is TGCGCCAGCAGCCAAATACAGGGGTTCTCCTACGAGCAGTACTTC.